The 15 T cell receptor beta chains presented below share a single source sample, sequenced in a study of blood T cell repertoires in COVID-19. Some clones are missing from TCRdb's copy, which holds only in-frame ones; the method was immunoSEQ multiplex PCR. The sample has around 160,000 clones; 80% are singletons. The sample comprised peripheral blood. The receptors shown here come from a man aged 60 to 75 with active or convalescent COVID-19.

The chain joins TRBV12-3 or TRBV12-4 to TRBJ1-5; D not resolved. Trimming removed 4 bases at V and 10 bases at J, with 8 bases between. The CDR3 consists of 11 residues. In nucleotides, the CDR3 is TGTGCCAGCAGTTCCGCGGGACCCCAGCATTTT. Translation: CASSSAGPQHF.

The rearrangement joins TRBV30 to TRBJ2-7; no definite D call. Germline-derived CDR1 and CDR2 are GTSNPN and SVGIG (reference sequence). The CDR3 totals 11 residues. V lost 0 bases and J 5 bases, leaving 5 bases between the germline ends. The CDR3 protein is CAWSVQDEQYF. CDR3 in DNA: TGTGCCTGGAGTGTACAAGACGAGCAGTACTTC.

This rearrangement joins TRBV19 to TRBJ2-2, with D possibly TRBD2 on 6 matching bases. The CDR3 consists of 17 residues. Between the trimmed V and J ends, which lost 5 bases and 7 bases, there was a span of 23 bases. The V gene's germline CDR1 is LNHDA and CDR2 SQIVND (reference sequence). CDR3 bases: TGTGCCAGTAGTCTGGGACTTGAGTTAGGTTGGGGCGGGGAGCTGTTTTTT. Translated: CASSLGLELGWGGELFF.

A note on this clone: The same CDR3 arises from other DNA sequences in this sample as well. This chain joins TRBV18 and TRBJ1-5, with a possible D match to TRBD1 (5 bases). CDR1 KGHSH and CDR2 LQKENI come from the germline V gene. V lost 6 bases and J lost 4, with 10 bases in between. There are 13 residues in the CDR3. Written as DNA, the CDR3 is TGTGCCAGCTCTGGAGACAGAAATCAGCCCCAGCATTTT. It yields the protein CASSGDRNQPQHF. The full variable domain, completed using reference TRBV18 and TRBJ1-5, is NAGVMQNPRHLVRRRGQEARLRCSPMKGHSHVYWYRQLPEEGLKFMVYLQKENIIDESGMPKERFSAEFPKEGPSILRIQQVVRGDSAAYFCASSGDRNQPQHFGDGTRLSIL.

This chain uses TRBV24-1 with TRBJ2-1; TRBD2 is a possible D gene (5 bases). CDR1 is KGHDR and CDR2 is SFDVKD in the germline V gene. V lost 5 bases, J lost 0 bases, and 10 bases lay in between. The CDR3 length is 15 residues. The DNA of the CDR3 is TGTGCCACCAGTGTGGAGCGGAGCTCCTACAATGAGCAGTTCTTC. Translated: CATSVERSSYNEQFF.

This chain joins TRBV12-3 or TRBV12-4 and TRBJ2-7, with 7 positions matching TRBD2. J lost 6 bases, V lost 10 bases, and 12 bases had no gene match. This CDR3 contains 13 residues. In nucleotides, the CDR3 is TGTGCCACCAGGGTCGCCGGGAGGTCCGAGCAGTACTTC. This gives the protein CATRVAGRSEQYF.

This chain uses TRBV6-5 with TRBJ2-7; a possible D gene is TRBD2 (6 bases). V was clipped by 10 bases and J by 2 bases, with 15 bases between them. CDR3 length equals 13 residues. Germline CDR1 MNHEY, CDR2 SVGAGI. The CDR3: CAIGGTGAYEQYF. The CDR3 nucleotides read TGTGCCATCGGTGGGACGGGAGCCTACGAGCAGTACTTC.

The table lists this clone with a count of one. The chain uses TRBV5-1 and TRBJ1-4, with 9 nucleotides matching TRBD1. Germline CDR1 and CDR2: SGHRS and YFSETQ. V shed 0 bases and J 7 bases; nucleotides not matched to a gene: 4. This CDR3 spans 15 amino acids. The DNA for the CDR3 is TGCGCCAGCAGCTTGGCCCAGGACAGGGGTGAAAAACTGTTTTTT. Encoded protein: CASSLAQDRGEKLFF.

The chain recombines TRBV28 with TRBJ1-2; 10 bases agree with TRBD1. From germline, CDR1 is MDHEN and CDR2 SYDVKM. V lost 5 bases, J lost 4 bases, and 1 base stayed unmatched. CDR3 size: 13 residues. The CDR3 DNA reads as TGTGCCAGCAGTCGGGACAGGGGCTATGGCTACACCTTC. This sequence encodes CASSRDRGYGYTF.

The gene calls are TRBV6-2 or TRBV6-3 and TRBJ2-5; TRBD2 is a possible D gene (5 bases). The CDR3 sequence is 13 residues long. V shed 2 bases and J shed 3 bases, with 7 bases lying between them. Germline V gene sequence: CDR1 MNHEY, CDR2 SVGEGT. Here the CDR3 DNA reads TGTGCCAGCAGTTACGGAGCGGAAGAGACCCAGTACTTC. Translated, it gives CASSYGAEETQYF.

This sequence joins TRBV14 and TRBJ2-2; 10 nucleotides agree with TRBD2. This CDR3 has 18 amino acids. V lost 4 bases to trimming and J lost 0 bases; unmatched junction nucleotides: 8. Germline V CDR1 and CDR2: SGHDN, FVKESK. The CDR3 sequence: CASSPFASGRTNTGELFF. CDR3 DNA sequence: TGTGCCAGCAGCCCTTTTGCTAGCGGGAGAACGAACACCGGGGAGCTGTTTTTT.

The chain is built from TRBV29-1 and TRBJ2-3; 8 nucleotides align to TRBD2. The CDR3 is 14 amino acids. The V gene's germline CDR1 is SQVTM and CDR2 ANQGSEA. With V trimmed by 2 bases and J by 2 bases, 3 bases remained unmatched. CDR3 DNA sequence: TGCAGCGTTGAACCGGGGGGGAACACAGATACGCAGTATTTT. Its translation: CSVEPGGNTDTQYF.

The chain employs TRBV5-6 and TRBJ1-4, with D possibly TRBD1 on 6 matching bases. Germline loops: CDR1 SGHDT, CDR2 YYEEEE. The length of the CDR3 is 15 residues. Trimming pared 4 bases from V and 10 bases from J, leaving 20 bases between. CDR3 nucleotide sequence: TGTGCCAGCAGCCAGGGGCGCCCCGTAACCGGAAAACTGTTTTTT. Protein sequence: CASSQGRPVTGKLFF.

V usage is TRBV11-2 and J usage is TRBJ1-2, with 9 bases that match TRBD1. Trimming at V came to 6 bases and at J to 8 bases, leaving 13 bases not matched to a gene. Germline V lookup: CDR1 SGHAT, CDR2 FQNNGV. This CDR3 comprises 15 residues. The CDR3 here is CASSSVYRDRVGYTF. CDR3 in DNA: TGTGCCAGCAGTTCCGTCTATCGGGACAGGGTCGGCTACACCTTC.

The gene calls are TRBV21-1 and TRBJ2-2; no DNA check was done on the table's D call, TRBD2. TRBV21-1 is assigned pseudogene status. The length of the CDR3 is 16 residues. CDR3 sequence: CASSKLKLANTGELFF. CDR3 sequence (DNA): TGTGCCAGCAGCAAACTCAAACTAGCGAACACCGGGGAGCTGTTTTTT.